A single sample gave rise to the 9 T cell receptor beta chains below, sequenced in a study of post-analysis software for immune sequencing data. Study findings and constraints: Higher frequency in patients than in controls was seen for roughly five TRBV segments, with TRBV5-6, TRBV5-1 and TRBV20-1 among them.

TCR beta libraries were prepared from cDNA with unique molecular identifiers. TCRdb reprocessed the PCR reads with MiXCR, giving one entry per CDR3 protein. There are 750,000 to 950,000 distinct CDR3 sequences in the sample; approximately 53% occur only once, and about 4.8% lies in the top ten. Their antigens are not known. Material for sequencing was blood. Receptor source: a girl between 5 and 17 years old with multiple sclerosis.

The chain combines TRBV20-1 with TRBJ2-5; 7 bases map to TRBD2. CDR1 DFQATT and CDR2 SNEGSKA come from the germline V gene (reference sequence). The CDR3 is 15 amino acids. Germline trimming cut 4 bases from V and 1 base from J; bases unmatched to any gene: 9. CDR3 amino acids: CSAKAPGGGQETQYF. CDR3 DNA sequence: TGCAGTGCTAAAGCTCCTGGGGGGGGCCAAGAGACCCAGTACTTC.

The rearrangement joins TRBV6-1 to TRBJ2-2; perhaps TRBD1 as D (6 bases). The CDR3 length is 14 residues. The ends were cut back, 8 bases at V and 3 bases at J, with 13 bases in the middle. CDR1 is MNHNS and CDR2 is SASEGT in the germline V gene. The CDR3 region has the DNA TGTGCCAGCGGGAAGGACAGATACACCGGGGAGCTGTTTTTT. Its protein product is CASGKDRYTGELFF.

The CDR3 DNA sequence: TGTGCCAGCAGCTTAAGTGTAGGGCACCTCTATGGCTACACCTTC. Protein sequence: CASSLSVGHLYGYTF. The J gene is TRBJ1-2, the V gene TRBV7-9; D call uncertain. Trimming cost V 2 bases and J 4 bases, with 14 bases left between them. Germline V gives CDR1 SEHNR, CDR2 FQNEAQ (reference sequence). This CDR3 has 15 residues.

This chain links TRBV12-3 or TRBV12-4 with TRBJ1-2, with 9 positions matching TRBD1. J was trimmed by 8 bases and V by 6 bases; bases with no gene match: 13. The CDR3 loop spans 15 amino acids. In nucleotides, the CDR3 is TGTGCCAGCAGCCCTACAGGGGGCGCTGGATCCGGCTACACCTTC. Its protein product is CASSPTGGAGSGYTF.

This clonotype has just one count. This rearrangement joins TRBV9 to TRBJ2-1; 14 bases map to TRBD2. V lost 4 bases and J lost 7; bases outside the gene matches: 16. Germline V gives CDR1 SGDLS, CDR2 YYNGEE. The CDR3 sequence is 19 residues long. CDR3 in DNA: TGTGCCAGCAGCTTACTCCTAGGGACTAGCGGGAGTCGACGGAATGAGCAGTTCTTC. Amino acid sequence: CASSLLLGTSGSRRNEQFF.

This clonotype was detected ten times or more. The chain joins TRBV7-2 to TRBJ2-7; the D gene is possibly TRBD1 (5 bases). Germline V gene sequence: CDR1 SGHTA, CDR2 FQGNSA. The CDR3 has 14 residues. Trimming pared 2 bases from V and 3 bases from J, leaving 11 bases between. The CDR3 DNA reads as TGTGCCAGCAGCTTAACCGTAGGGGACTACGAGCAGTACTTC. Protein sequence: CASSLTVGDYEQYF. Combining the CDR3 with reference TRBV7-2 and TRBJ2-7 gives the whole variable domain GAGVSQSPSNKVTEKGKDVELRCDPISGHTALYWYRQSLGQGLEFLIYFQGNSAPDKSGLPSDRFSAERTGGSVSTLTIQRTQQEDSAVYLCASSLTVGDYEQYFGPGTRLTVT.

The V and J genes are TRBV5-1 and TRBJ2-7, with TRBD1 matching over 7 bases. The V and J ends lost 7 bases and 0 bases, in that order; junction bases with no gene match: 7. The CDR3 totals 14 residues. From germline, CDR1 is SGHRS and CDR2 YFSETQ. The DNA for the CDR3 is TGCGCCAGCCGGCACAGGGGAGACTCCTACGAGCAGTACTTC. Its translation is CASRHRGDSYEQYF.

This clonotype came up a few times. This chain uses TRBV12-3 or TRBV12-4 with TRBJ1-2; D call uncertain. V was cut by 4 bases and J by 4 bases, with 4 bases left in between. This CDR3 comprises 11 residues. CDR3 in amino acids: CASSSAYGYTF. CDR3 DNA: TGTGCCAGCAGTTCGGCCTATGGCTACACCTTC.

This clonotype is a singleton in its sample. This sequence joins TRBV6-5 and TRBJ1-1; TRBD1 might be the D (5 bases). The CDR3 is 12 residues long. CDR1 is MNHEY, CDR2 SVGAGI, per germline. Deletions cut 8 bases from V and 0 bases from J, with 7 bases between. The chain's CDR3 is CASGTVNTEAFF. The CDR3 DNA sequence: TGTGCCAGCGGGACGGTGAACACTGAAGCTTTCTTT.